A selection of T cell receptor beta chains follows, all from one sample in a study of blood T cell repertoires in COVID-19. TCRdb keeps only in-frame clones here, not all; method: immunoSEQ multiplex PCR. This table has a few hundred thousand clones, around 87% appearing once. The sample taken for sequencing was PBMCs or T cells enriched from blood (not recorded which). These TCRs come from a woman aged 18-29 years in a cohort exposed to, infected with or recovered from COVID-19 (not recorded which). Both conserved end residues are part of each CDR3. D genes are given only for firm matches. Clone size, where shown, is once, few, many, or a class for clones that have expanded.

d_call	v_call	j_call	clone_size	cdr3_aa	cdr3_nt
TRBD2	TRBV7-9	TRBJ2-1	NA	CASSQTSGSGEQFF	TGTGCCAGCAGCCAGACTAGCGGGAGCGGTGAGCAGTTCTTC
NA	TRBV6-5	TRBJ2-2	NA	CASSYLDSKGTGELFF	TGTGCCAGCAGTTACCTTGACAGCAAGGGCACCGGGGAGCTGTTTTTT
TRBD1	TRBV28	TRBJ1-2	NA	CASTGQGYGYTF	TGTGCCAGCACCGGACAGGGCTATGGCTACACCTTC
NA	TRBV5-4	TRBJ1-2	NA	CASSSDRNGYTF	TGTGCCAGCAGCTCTGACAGAAATGGCTACACCTTC
NA	TRBV6-6	TRBJ1-1	NA	CASSGIGQSEAFF	TGTGCCAGCAGTGGAATCGGACAGAGTGAAGCTTTCTTT
NA	TRBV2	TRBJ1-1	NA	CASKGAGQGSEAFF	TGTGCCAGCAAAGGGGCAGGGCAGGGATCTGAAGCTTTCTTT
TRBD1	TRBV10-3	TRBJ1-4	NA	CAISAGQGSKLFF	TGTGCCATCAGTGCTGGACAGGGCTCAAAACTGTTTTTT
TRBD1	TRBV19	TRBJ1-6	NA	CATSDRRDSPLHF	TGTGCCACTTCGGACAGGAGGGATTCACCCCTCCACTTT
NA	TRBV7-3	TRBJ2-6	NA	CASSLQVQSSGANVLTF	TGTGCCAGCAGCTTACAGGTTCAGAGCTCTGGGGCCAACGTCCTGACTTTC
TRBD1	TRBV19	TRBJ2-1	once	CASRQGAYEQFF	TGTGCCAGTAGGCAGGGGGCGTATGAGCAGTTCTTC
TRBD1	TRBV27	TRBJ1-5	NA	CASSLSGTEFRSNQPQHF	TGTGCCAGCAGTTTATCGGGGACAGAATTTAGGAGCAATCAGCCCCAGCATTTT
NA	TRBV5-1	TRBJ1-2	NA	CASSLLQQGGYTF	TGCGCCAGCAGCTTACTCCAACAGGGTGGCTACACCTTC
NA	TRBV3-1/TRBV3-2	TRBJ1-1	NA	CASSHPLRATEAFF	TGTGCCAGCAGCCACCCCCTCAGGGCAACTGAAGCTTTCTTT
NA	TRBV5-1	TRBJ1-2	NA	CASSLGERYGYTF	TGCGCCAGCAGCTTAGGGGAACGGTATGGCTACACCTTC
TRBD2	TRBV3-1/TRBV3-2	TRBJ2-3	NA	CASTSSTGGGTDTQYF	TGTGCCAGCACCTCCTCGACGGGGGGTGGCACAGATACGCAGTATTTT
NA	TRBV5-8	TRBJ1-2	NA	CASSLSPGQINYGYTF	TGTGCCAGCAGCTTGTCACCCGGACAGATTAACTATGGCTACACCTTC
TRBD2	TRBV10-3	TRBJ2-7	NA	CAISEGDYGSYEQYF	TGTGCCATCAGTGAGGGGGACTACGGCTCCTACGAGCAGTACTTC
TRBD1	TRBV11-2	TRBJ1-5	NA	CASSTDRNQPQHF	TGTGCCAGCAGCACGGACAGGAATCAGCCCCAGCATTTT
NA	TRBV2	TRBJ1-4	NA	CANAGVANEKLFF	TGTGCCAACGCAGGGGTGGCTAATGAAAAACTGTTTTTT
NA	TRBV9	TRBJ2-5	NA	CASSVGPSKGVETQYF	TGTGCCAGCAGCGTAGGTCCTTCTAAGGGGGTAGAGACCCAGTACTTC
TRBD1	TRBV27	TRBJ1-2	NA	CASSLATGVGGYTF	TGTGCCAGCAGTTTAGCAACAGGGGTAGGTGGCTACACCTTC
TRBD1	TRBV6-5	TRBJ1-5	NA	CASRGKGQGNQPQHF	TGTGCCAGCAGGGGAAAGGGACAGGGAAATCAGCCCCAGCATTTT
TRBD1	TRBV9	TRBJ1-3	NA	CASSPTGTGNSGNTIYF	TGTGCCAGCAGCCCTACCGGGACAGGGAACTCTGGAAACACCATATATTTT
NA	TRBV9	TRBJ2-5	NA	CASSVSQETQYF	TGTGCCAGCAGCGTCTCCCAAGAGACCCAGTACTTC
TRBD1	TRBV6-5	TRBJ1-2	NA	CASSPTGGDYGYTF	TGTGCCAGCAGCCCGACAGGGGGCGACTATGGCTACACCTTC
TRBD2	TRBV12-5	TRBJ2-5	NA	CASGSGLAGEGETQYF	TGTGCTAGTGGTTCGGGACTAGCGGGAGAAGGAGAGACCCAGTACTTC
TRBD1	TRBV2	TRBJ1-5	NA	CASSPGTADQPQHF	TGTGCCAGCAGTCCTGGGACAGCAGATCAGCCCCAGCATTTT
NA	TRBV10-3	TRBJ1-1	NA	CAISQRGSSNTEAFF	TGTGCCATCAGCCAGCGGGGATCTTCGAACACTGAAGCTTTCTTT
TRBD1	TRBV28	TRBJ1-5	once	CASLSPGQGGQPQHF	TGTGCCAGCCTTTCCCCGGGACAGGGAGGACAGCCCCAGCATTTT
NA	TRBV27	TRBJ1-2	NA	CASSLGPRVANYGYTF	TGTGCCAGCAGTTTAGGACCCAGGGTGGCTAACTATGGCTACACCTTC
NA	TRBV9	TRBJ2-2	NA	CASSVLGADTGELFF	TGTGCCAGCAGCGTATTGGGGGCTGACACCGGGGAGCTGTTTTTT
TRBD1	TRBV11-3	TRBJ2-7	NA	CASSSRRGQGSYEQYF	TGTGCCAGCAGCTCTCGGAGGGGACAGGGTAGCTACGAGCAGTACTTC
NA	TRBV7-9	TRBJ1-2	NA	CASSLFVGALYGYTF	TGTGCCAGCAGCTTATTTGTCGGAGCCCTCTATGGCTACACCTTC
TRBD1	TRBV5-8	TRBJ1-1	NA	CASSFVQGARTEAFF	TGTGCCAGCAGCTTTGTACAGGGGGCGCGGACTGAAGCTTTCTTT
TRBD2	TRBV4-2	TRBJ2-3	once	CASSQAHRGTSGSDTQYF	TGTGCCAGCAGCCAAGCCCACCGGGGGACTAGCGGTTCAGATACGCAGTATTTT
TRBD1	TRBV7-2	TRBJ2-2	once	CATRRGGQIGELFF	TGTGCCACCCGCAGAGGGGGCCAAATCGGGGAGCTGTTTTTT
NA	TRBV29-1	TRBJ1-2	NA	CSVDRQSGGGYTF	TGCAGCGTTGATAGGCAGTCCGGAGGAGGCTACACCTTC
NA	TRBV19	TRBJ1-2	NA	CASSDEAQGRTYTF	TGTGCCAGTAGTGACGAGGCCCAGGGAAGGACCTACACCTTC
NA	TRBV7-3	TRBJ2-6	NA	CASSPLGDTSGANVLTF	TGTGCCAGCAGTCCCCTAGGCGATACCTCTGGGGCCAACGTCCTGACTTTC
NA	TRBV3-1/TRBV3-2	TRBJ2-5	NA	CASSQVNEGPEETQYF	TGTGCCAGCAGCCAAGTGAATGAGGGTCCCGAAGAGACCCAGTACTTC
NA	TRBV6-5	TRBJ2-3	NA	CASSYGGTSTDTQYF	TGTGCCAGCAGTTACGGCGGTACTAGCACAGATACGCAGTATTTT
NA	TRBV7-8	TRBJ1-5	NA	CASTTGEQPQHF	TGTGCCAGCACTACGGGGGAACAGCCCCAGCATTTT
NA	TRBV15	TRBJ2-2	NA	CATSNFSRTGELFF	TGTGCCACCAGCAACTTCTCGAGGACCGGGGAGCTGTTTTTT
NA	TRBV4-1	TRBJ2-3	NA	CASSQGIGDTQYF	TGCGCCAGCAGCCAAGGCATCGGAGATACGCAGTATTTT
NA	TRBV7-2	TRBJ2-2	NA	CASSLGLTNTGELFF	TGTGCCAGCAGCTTAGGACTTACGAACACCGGGGAGCTGTTTTTT
TRBD1	TRBV6-6	TRBJ1-2	NA	CASSTPVGTAYGYTF	TGTGCCAGCAGTACGCCCGTTGGGACAGCCTATGGCTACACCTTC
NA	TRBV28	TRBJ1-1	few	CASTDPDRSYTEAFF	TGTGCCAGCACCGATCCCGACAGGTCGTACACTGAAGCTTTCTTT
TRBD1	TRBV5-1	TRBJ1-6	NA	CASSLSGTGDSPLHF	TGCGCCAGCAGCCTCTCCGGGACAGGGGACTCACCCCTCCACTTT
TRBD1	TRBV5-5	TRBJ1-1	NA	CASSFTGTGDTEAFF	TGTGCCAGCAGCTTTACCGGGACAGGGGACACTGAAGCTTTCTTT
TRBD2	TRBV5-1	TRBJ2-1	NA	CASSLRGLADNNEQFF	TGCGCCAGCAGCTTGAGGGGACTAGCGGATAACAATGAGCAGTTCTTC
TRBD1	TRBV19	TRBJ1-2	NA	CASRLGQGYGYTF	TGTGCCAGTAGGCTCGGACAGGGGTATGGCTACACCTTC
TRBD1	TRBV4-1	TRBJ1-1	NA	CASKETGMNTEAFF	TGCGCCAGTAAAGAGACAGGGATGAACACTGAAGCTTTCTTT
NA	TRBV5-4	TRBJ1-2	NA	CASSWEVGQGNYGYTF	TGTGCCAGCAGCTGGGAAGTTGGGCAGGGAAACTATGGCTACACCTTC
NA	TRBV6-5	TRBJ2-1	NA	CASTTSWGYNEQFF	TGTGCCAGCACCACTAGCTGGGGATACAATGAGCAGTTCTTC
TRBD1	TRBV11-2	TRBJ1-1	NA	CASSQGQGAFF	TGTGCCAGCAGCCAGGGACAGGGAGCTTTCTTT
TRBD2	TRBV4-2	TRBJ2-1	NA	CASSQHSGGAYEQFF	TGTGCCAGCAGCCAACATAGCGGGGGGGCCTATGAGCAGTTCTTC
NA	TRBV6-5	TRBJ2-7	NA	CASSYQQSYEQYF	TGTGCCAGCAGTTATCAACAGTCCTACGAGCAGTACTTC
NA	TRBV29-1	TRBJ1-1	NA	CSVQGDTEAFF	TGCAGCGTCCAGGGTGACACTGAAGCTTTCTTT
TRBD2	TRBV7-9	TRBJ2-3	NA	CASSPGTSGTASTDTQYF	TGTGCCAGCAGCCCCGGGACTAGCGGGACGGCCTCCACAGATACGCAGTATTTT
NA	TRBV6-5	TRBJ2-1	once	CASRKGRIDNEQFF	TGTGCCAGCAGGAAGGGGCGGATAGACAATGAGCAGTTCTTC